These T cell receptor beta chains were read from a single sample in a study of CD8 T cells in ankylosing spondylitis. In TCRdb, the 5' RACE reads were re-called with MiXCR into one record per CDR3 protein. The sample records hundreds of thousands of distinct CDR3 sequences, 10% to 15% being singletons. Source material: blood, either unsorted or a sorted T cell fraction (not recorded which). Receptors were obtained from a male donor with ankylosing spondylitis. The CDR3 runs from the conserved cysteine through the conserved F or W. The D gene is left open where the match is weak. Expanded clones are given a class, and other clones once, few, many or no size at all.

CDR3 length: 16
D gene: -
V gene: TRBV12-3/TRBV12-4
J gene: TRBJ1-5
clone size: many
CDR3 protein: CASSLTGAPSNQPQHF
CDR3 DNA: TGTGCCAGCAGCCTCACCGGGGCCCCAAGCAATCAGCCCCAGCATTTT

CDR3 length: 13
D gene: -
V gene: TRBV24-1
J gene: TRBJ2-7
clone size: -
CDR3 protein: CATSDGPRPEQYF
CDR3 DNA: TGTGCCACCAGTGACGGGCCCCGTCCCGAGCAGTACTTC

CDR3 length: 11
D gene: -
V gene: TRBV20-1
J gene: TRBJ2-5
clone size: -
CDR3 protein: CSATPWETQYF
CDR3 DNA: TGCAGTGCGACCCCGTGGGAGACCCAGTACTTC

CDR3 length: 13
D gene: TRBD1
V gene: TRBV10-3
J gene: TRBJ1-3
clone size: -
CDR3 protein: CAIQTGVGNTIYF
CDR3 DNA: TGTGCCATTCAAACAGGGGTCGGAAACACCATATATTTT

CDR3 length: 14
D gene: -
V gene: TRBV6-2/TRBV6-3
J gene: TRBJ2-5
clone size: few
CDR3 protein: CASSYSMGTPEWYF
CDR3 DNA: TGTGCCAGCAGTTACTCGATGGGCACACCCGAGTGGTACTTC

CDR3 length: 15
D gene: -
V gene: TRBV7-2
J gene: TRBJ2-1
clone size: few
CDR3 protein: CASSSGTPPVDEQFF
CDR3 DNA: TGTGCCAGCAGTTCCGGGACTCCGCCGGTAGATGAGCAGTTCTTC

CDR3 length: 16
D gene: -
V gene: TRBV20-1
J gene: TRBJ1-2
clone size: once
CDR3 protein: CSARDRLRGTFYGYTF
CDR3 DNA: TGCAGTGCTAGAGACCGACTCAGGGGAACCTTCTATGGCTACACCTTC

CDR3 length: 12
D gene: -
V gene: TRBV9
J gene: TRBJ1-1
clone size: -
CDR3 protein: CASGGNSTEAFF
CDR3 DNA: TGTGCCAGCGGAGGGAATAGCACTGAAGCTTTCTTT

CDR3 length: 14
D gene: -
V gene: TRBV5-1
J gene: TRBJ2-1
clone size: -
CDR3 protein: CASSRPTSHNEQFF
CDR3 DNA: TGCGCCAGCAGCAGGCCTACTTCCCACAATGAGCAGTTCTTC

CDR3 length: 13
D gene: TRBD1
V gene: TRBV6-5
J gene: TRBJ2-7
clone size: many
CDR3 protein: CASSYSTGYEQYF
CDR3 DNA: TGTGCCAGCAGTTACTCGACAGGGTACGAGCAGTACTTC

CDR3 length: 15
D gene: TRBD2
V gene: TRBV5-1
J gene: TRBJ2-1
clone size: few
CDR3 protein: CASSPLGTSGRAMFF
CDR3 DNA: TGCGCCAGCAGCCCATTGGGGACTAGCGGGAGGGCGATGTTCTTC

CDR3 length: 17
D gene: TRBD1
V gene: TRBV28
J gene: TRBJ1-5
clone size: -
CDR3 protein: CASSYPLGRGEDKPQHF
CDR3 DNA: TGTGCCAGCAGTTACCCTTTGGGCAGGGGGGAAGATAAGCCCCAGCATTTT

CDR3 length: 15
D gene: TRBD1
V gene: TRBV11-3
J gene: TRBJ2-7
clone size: -
CDR3 protein: CASSLRGTGTYEQYF
CDR3 DNA: TGTGCCAGCAGCTTAAGAGGGACAGGGACCTACGAGCAGTACTTC

CDR3 length: 13
D gene: TRBD2
V gene: TRBV29-1
J gene: TRBJ2-1
clone size: many
CDR3 protein: CSVGSLRGNEQFF
CDR3 DNA: TGCAGCGTTGGCTCCTTGCGGGGGAATGAGCAGTTCTTC

CDR3 length: 15
D gene: -
V gene: TRBV5-1
J gene: TRBJ2-1
clone size: -
CDR3 protein: CASSLITGSNNEQFF
CDR3 DNA: TGCGCCAGCAGCTTGATCACAGGGTCGAACAATGAGCAGTTCTTC

CDR3 length: 15
D gene: -
V gene: TRBV20-1
J gene: TRBJ2-1
clone size: -
CDR3 protein: CSASPPVSSYNEQFF
CDR3 DNA: TGCAGTGCTAGCCCCCCCGTTAGCTCCTACAATGAGCAGTTCTTC

CDR3 length: 11
D gene: TRBD1
V gene: TRBV29-1
J gene: TRBJ1-2
clone size: many
CDR3 protein: CSVAGGRGYTF
CDR3 DNA: TGCAGCGTGGCAGGGGGCCGTGGCTACACCTTC

CDR3 length: 15
D gene: TRBD1
V gene: TRBV20-1
J gene: TRBJ1-5
clone size: few
CDR3 protein: CSARQQGALGQPQHF
CDR3 DNA: TGCAGTGCCCGACAACAGGGGGCGCTCGGGCAGCCCCAGCATTTT

CDR3 length: 14
D gene: -
V gene: TRBV7-2
J gene: TRBJ1-1
clone size: few
CDR3 protein: CASSKTASNTEAFF
CDR3 DNA: TGTGCCAGCAGCAAGACAGCCTCGAACACTGAAGCTTTCTTT

CDR3 length: 16
D gene: -
V gene: TRBV21-1
J gene: TRBJ2-3
clone size: -
CDR3 protein: CASSPRGLAGTDTQYF
CDR3 DNA: TGTGCCAGCAGCCCCCGAGGACTAGCGGGGACAGATACGCAGTATTTT

CDR3 length: 12
D gene: -
V gene: TRBV29-1
J gene: TRBJ1-3
clone size: many
CDR3 protein: CSVEFGGNTIYF
CDR3 DNA: TGCAGCGTTGAGTTCGGAGGAAACACCATATATTTT

CDR3 length: 14
D gene: -
V gene: TRBV20-1
J gene: TRBJ2-5
clone size: -
CDR3 protein: CSARTGLSKETQYF
CDR3 DNA: TGCAGTGCTAGAACGGGACTTTCAAAAGAGACCCAGTACTTC

CDR3 length: 13
D gene: -
V gene: TRBV25-1
J gene: TRBJ2-3
clone size: -
CDR3 protein: CASLEGSTDTQYF
CDR3 DNA: TGTGCCAGCCTAGAAGGCAGCACAGATACGCAGTATTTT

CDR3 length: 11
D gene: -
V gene: TRBV28
J gene: TRBJ1-2
clone size: -
CDR3 protein: CASGGYYGYTF
CDR3 DNA: TGTGCCAGCGGTGGGTACTATGGCTACACCTTC

CDR3 length: 12
D gene: -
V gene: TRBV12-3/TRBV12-4
J gene: TRBJ1-3
clone size: -
CDR3 protein: CASSWTRNTIYF
CDR3 DNA: TGTGCCAGCAGTTGGACCCGAAACACCATATATTTT

CDR3 length: 14
D gene: -
V gene: TRBV7-9
J gene: TRBJ2-7
clone size: -
CDR3 protein: CASSNAGTSYEQYF
CDR3 DNA: TGTGCCAGCAGCAACGCCGGGACCTCCTACGAGCAGTACTTC

CDR3 length: 12
D gene: -
V gene: TRBV29-1
J gene: TRBJ2-3
clone size: many
CDR3 protein: CSVAGGADTQYF
CDR3 DNA: TGCAGCGTTGCCGGGGGCGCAGATACGCAGTATTTT

CDR3 length: 16
D gene: TRBD1
V gene: TRBV15
J gene: TRBJ2-3
clone size: many
CDR3 protein: CATTERDRGRKDTQYF
CDR3 DNA: TGTGCCACCACCGAGCGGGACAGGGGGCGGAAAGATACGCAGTATTTT

CDR3 length: 15
D gene: TRBD1
V gene: TRBV29-1
J gene: TRBJ1-1
clone size: few
CDR3 protein: CSVHRDRVMNTEAFF
CDR3 DNA: TGCAGCGTTCATCGGGACAGGGTCATGAACACTGAAGCTTTCTTT

CDR3 length: 14
D gene: -
V gene: TRBV18
J gene: TRBJ1-1
clone size: few
CDR3 protein: CASSPLAANTEAFF
CDR3 DNA: TGTGCCAGCTCACCACTGGCAGCGAACACTGAAGCTTTCTTT

CDR3 length: 15
D gene: -
V gene: TRBV7-9
J gene: TRBJ2-6
clone size: -
CDR3 protein: CASTPSGAGANVLTF
CDR3 DNA: TGTGCCAGCACCCCATCGGGGGCCGGGGCCAACGTCCTGACTTTC

CDR3 length: 14
D gene: TRBD1
V gene: TRBV20-1
J gene: TRBJ2-7
clone size: few
CDR3 protein: CSALSGGAGYEQYF
CDR3 DNA: TGCAGTGCGCTGTCAGGGGGCGCAGGTTACGAGCAGTACTTC

CDR3 length: 14
D gene: -
V gene: TRBV11-2
J gene: TRBJ1-6
clone size: -
CDR3 protein: CASSLSDRNSPLHF
CDR3 DNA: TGTGCCAGCAGCTTATCCGACAGAAATTCACCCCTCCACTTT

CDR3 length: 13
D gene: -
V gene: TRBV6-6
J gene: TRBJ1-3
clone size: many
CDR3 protein: CASSRQTGNTIYF
CDR3 DNA: TGTGCCAGCAGCCGCCAGACCGGAAACACCATATATTTT

CDR3 length: 12
D gene: -
V gene: TRBV28
J gene: TRBJ1-1
clone size: many
CDR3 protein: CASRSRNTEAFF
CDR3 DNA: TGTGCCAGCAGGAGTAGGAACACTGAAGCTTTCTTT

CDR3 length: 15
D gene: -
V gene: TRBV7-2
J gene: TRBJ2-5
clone size: few
CDR3 protein: CASSLDRWEGETQYF
CDR3 DNA: TGTGCCAGCAGCCTCGACCGCTGGGAAGGCGAGACCCAGTACTTC

CDR3 length: 15
D gene: -
V gene: TRBV7-2
J gene: TRBJ2-5
clone size: many
CDR3 protein: CASSFTSARDETQYF
CDR3 DNA: TGTGCCAGCAGCTTCACATCCGCCAGGGATGAGACCCAGTACTTC

CDR3 length: 13
D gene: -
V gene: TRBV7-8
J gene: TRBJ2-1
clone size: -
CDR3 protein: CASSSGRWNEQFF
CDR3 DNA: TGTGCCAGCAGCTCCGGTAGGTGGAATGAGCAGTTCTTC

CDR3 length: 16
D gene: -
V gene: TRBV18
J gene: TRBJ1-1
clone size: -
CDR3 protein: CASSPELSTMNTEAFF
CDR3 DNA: TGTGCCAGCTCACCAGAGTTATCCACAATGAACACTGAAGCTTTCTTT